The subject of this entry is one T cell receptor beta chain. What it recognizes is unknown. This entry comes from a study of cytomegalovirus exposure and HLA in healthy donors. Whole-study findings and limits: In vitro work confirmed that a few CMV-associated chains recognize CMV antigens. The study recorded 150 to 200 TCR beta chains that were cytomegalovirus-associated.

While unrecorded immune exposures were likely, the donors were nominally healthy when sampled. V was trimmed by 1 base and J by 5 bases, leaving 9 bases between them. The CDR3 covers 13 residues. CDR1 is SEHNR and CDR2 is FQNEAQ in the germline V gene (reference sequence). This PCR relied on a set of 60 Vbeta primers and 13 Jbeta primers. Produced via immunoSEQ multiplex PCR; TCRdb's table is partial and in-frame only. The sample lists 200,000 or so clones, around 82% occurring once. This chain links TRBV7-9 with TRBJ2-7; possibly TRBD2 for D (5 bases). Sequenced material: PBMCs. The receptor was derived from a boy between 10 and 17 years old in good health and CMV-seronegative. CDR3 bases: TGTGCCAGCAGCTTAGGCGCTAGCAACGAGCAGTACTTC. This translates into CASSLGASNEQYF.